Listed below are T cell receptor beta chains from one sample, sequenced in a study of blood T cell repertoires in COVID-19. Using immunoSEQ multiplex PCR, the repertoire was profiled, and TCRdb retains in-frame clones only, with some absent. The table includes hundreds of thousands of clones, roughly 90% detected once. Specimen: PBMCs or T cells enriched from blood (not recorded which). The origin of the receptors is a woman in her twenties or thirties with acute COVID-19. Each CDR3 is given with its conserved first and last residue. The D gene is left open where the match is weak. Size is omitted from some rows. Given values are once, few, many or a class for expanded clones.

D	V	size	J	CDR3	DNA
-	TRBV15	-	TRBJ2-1	CATSEWGGGGQFF	TGTGCCACCAGCGAGTGGGGGGGCGGTGGGCAGTTCTTC
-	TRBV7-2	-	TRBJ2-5	CASSLGQAPETQYF	TGTGCCAGCAGCTTAGGACAGGCACCAGAGACCCAGTACTTC
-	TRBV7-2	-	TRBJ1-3	CASSLEPSGFSGNTIYF	TGTGCCAGCAGCCTTGAACCCTCGGGGTTCTCTGGAAACACCATATATTTT
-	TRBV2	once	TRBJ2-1	CARDDGKNNEQFF	TGTGCCAGGGACGACGGGAAAAACAATGAGCAGTTCTTC
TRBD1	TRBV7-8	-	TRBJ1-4	CASSPQGAIGTNEKLFF	TGTGCCAGCAGCCCACAGGGGGCGATTGGAACTAATGAAAAACTGTTTTTT
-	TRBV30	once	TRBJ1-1	CAWTQGWTEAFF	TGTGCCTGGACGCAGGGTTGGACTGAAGCTTTCTTT
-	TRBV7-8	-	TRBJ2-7	CASSITGYEQYF	TGTGCCAGCAGCATAACAGGGTACGAGCAGTACTTC
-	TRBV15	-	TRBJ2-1	CATSRGRNFNEQFF	TGTGCCACCAGCAGGGGGCGAAATTTCAATGAGCAGTTCTTC
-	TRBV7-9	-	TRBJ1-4	CATGGTIKWDEKLFF	TGTGCCACGGGGGGGACAATCAAATGGGATGAAAAACTGTTTTTT
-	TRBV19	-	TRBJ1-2	CASRIQERGQGYTF	TGTGCCAGTAGGATACAAGAAAGGGGCCAAGGCTACACCTTC
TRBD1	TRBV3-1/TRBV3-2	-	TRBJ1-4	CASSRDRVVEKLFF	TGTGCCAGCAGCCGGGACAGGGTGGTTGAAAAACTGTTTTTT
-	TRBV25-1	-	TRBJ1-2	CASSREEGAGYGYTF	TGTGCCAGCAGTCGGGAGGAAGGGGCAGGCTATGGCTACACCTTC
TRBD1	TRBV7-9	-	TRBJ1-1	CASSLEQGAITEAFF	TGTGCCAGCAGCTTAGAACAGGGGGCAATCACTGAAGCTTTCTTT
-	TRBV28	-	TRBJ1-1	CASRPGGDTEAFF	TGTGCCAGCAGGCCCGGGGGGGACACTGAAGCTTTCTTT
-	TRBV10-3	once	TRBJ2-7	CAISESLGLRGTYEQYF	TGTGCCATCAGTGAGTCGTTAGGTTTAAGGGGGACATACGAGCAGTACTTC
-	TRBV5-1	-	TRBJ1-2	CASSLAGRSDYGYTF	TGCGCCAGCAGCTTGGCCGGGAGGTCAGACTATGGCTACACCTTC
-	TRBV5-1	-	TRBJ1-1	CASSLESEATEAFF	TGCGCCAGCAGCTTAGAGTCGGAGGCCACTGAAGCTTTCTTT
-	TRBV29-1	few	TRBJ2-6	CSVFFIPLSGANVLTF	TGCAGCGTATTCTTCATCCCACTCTCTGGGGCCAACGTCCTGACTTTC
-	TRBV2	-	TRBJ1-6	CASSEVANSPLHF	TGTGCCAGCAGTGAAGTGGCCAATTCACCCCTCCACTTT
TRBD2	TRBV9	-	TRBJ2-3	CASSVVGGATDTQYF	TGTGCCAGCAGCGTAGTCGGGGGGGCTACAGATACGCAGTATTTT
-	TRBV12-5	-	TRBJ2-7	CASGQDLAYEQYF	TGTGCTAGTGGACAGGATCTCGCCTACGAGCAGTACTTC
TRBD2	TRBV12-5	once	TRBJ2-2	CASGFGSGGQTGELFF	TGTGCTAGTGGTTTTGGGAGCGGGGGGCAGACCGGGGAGCTGTTTTTT
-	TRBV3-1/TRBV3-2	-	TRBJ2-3	CASSVTWASTDTQYF	TGTGCCAGCAGCGTAACGTGGGCTAGCACAGATACGCAGTATTTT
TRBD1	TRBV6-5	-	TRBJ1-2	CASSSTGVGYGYTF	TGTGCCAGCAGTTCGACAGGGGTTGGCTATGGCTACACCTTC
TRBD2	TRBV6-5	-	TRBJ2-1	CASSWTSGNNEQFF	TGTGCCAGCAGTTGGACTAGCGGTAACAATGAGCAGTTCTTC
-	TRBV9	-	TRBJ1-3	CASSVRELFSGNTIYF	TGTGCCAGCAGTGTCCGGGAACTCTTCTCTGGAAACACCATATATTTT
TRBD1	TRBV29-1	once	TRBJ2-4	CSVGTGGIEVAKNIQYF	TGCAGCGTGGGGACAGGGGGCATCGAAGTAGCCAAAAACATTCAGTACTTC
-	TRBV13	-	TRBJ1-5	CASRQVGGDGNQPQHF	TGTGCCAGCAGACAAGTGGGGGGGGATGGCAATCAGCCCCAGCATTTT
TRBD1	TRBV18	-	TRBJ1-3	CASSPVGTVNSGNTIYF	TGTGCCAGCTCACCTGTCGGGACAGTCAACTCTGGAAACACCATATATTTT
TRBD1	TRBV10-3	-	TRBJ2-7	CAISESPGQGGFYF	TGTGCCATCAGTGAGTCACCGGGACAGGGGGGTTTTTACTTC